The TCR beta chain under discussion was sequenced for a study of cytomegalovirus exposure and HLA in healthy donors. The wider study: HLA-typed donors contributed approximately 92 million unique TCRs, which were held in an early data release. The study, taken as a whole, reports: V- and J-gene trimming in TCR beta was tied to a missense DCLRE1C variant by an analysis performed later.

Researchers ran the PCR with 60 Vbeta and 13 Jbeta primers. As handled by the study authors: Unique TCR beta chains numbered around 80 million in a later analysis, with around 11 million shared. This table comes from immunoSEQ multiplex PCR, and its TCRdb copy is limited to in-frame clones, with some not included. V and J calls and clone size are copied from that table; D and trimming were computed from the DNA. The profile shows more than 100,000 clones, roughly 80% of them singletons. With respect to this clone: The antigen is not known.

Source material: PBMCs. This TCR derives from a man younger than 40 in good health and CMV-seronegative.

CDR3 region: CASSLGGQLPDTQYF. In DNA form, the CDR3 reads TGTGCCAGCAGTTTAGGGGGACAGCTGCCAGATACGCAGTATTTT. The rearrangement joins TRBV28 to TRBJ2-3; 7 bases are shared with TRBD1. This CDR3 region has 15 residues. Germline V gives CDR1 MDHEN, CDR2 SYDVKM. The junction had 6 bases not matched to a gene; V was cut back by 2 bases and J by 4 bases.